These 32 T cell receptor beta chains came from one sample sequenced in a study of T cell repertoires in cytomegalovirus infection. TCRdb recomputed calls from the reads with MiXCR, one row per CDR3 protein. The sample carries under 350,000 distinct CDR3 sequences, about 9.2% recorded once. Source material: PBMCs. The receptor source for this set is a human donor in good health (CMV status not recorded). Some clones in this sample may be carry-over from other donors' samples.

This clonotype was counted ten times or more. The CDR3 is CASTSGGFSYNEQFF. The CDR3 DNA follows: TGTGCCAGCACCTCCGGGGGGTTCTCCTACAATGAGCAGTTCTTC. The chain recombines TRBV6-2 or TRBV6-3 with TRBJ2-1, with 7 bases that match TRBD2. Germline V gene sequence: CDR1 MNHEY, CDR2 SVGEGT. J gave up 0 bases and V 7 bases, and 6 bases lay outside the gene matches. This CDR3 contains 15 residues.

The sample holds many counts of this clonotype. The chain employs TRBV4-3 and TRBJ1-5, with TRBD1 matching 9 bases. In germline, CDR1 is LGHNA, CDR2 YSLEER. CDR3 length equals 16 residues. This CDR3 is CVFGPDRGYSNQPQHF. In DNA, the CDR3 is TGCGTCTTTGGACCGGACAGGGGTTATAGCAATCAGCCCCAGCATTTT.

This clonotype was observed a few times. The chain recombines TRBV2 with TRBJ2-1; TRBD2 agrees at 11 bases. This CDR3 has 16 amino acids. V dropped 3 bases and J dropped 8; count of bases not matched to a gene: 9. Germline V gene data show CDR1 as SNHLY and CDR2 as FYNNEI. Here the CDR3 DNA reads TGTGCCAGCAGTGACCCCGGGACTAGCGGTGATTATGAGCAGTTCTTC. This encodes CASSDPGTSGDYEQFF.

In this sample, this clonotype turned up many times. This sequence joins TRBV7-2 and TRBJ1-2; D gene unclear. V shed 1 base and J shed 2 bases, with 8 bases lying between them. CDR1 and CDR2 from the germline V gene are SGHTA and FQGNSA. This CDR3 has 14 amino acids. The CDR3 nucleotides are TGTGCCAGCAGCTTAGTGCCGGAGAACTATGGCTACACCTTC. Translating gives CASSLVPENYGYTF.

This clonotype came up many times. The chain couples TRBV6-5 to TRBJ1-1, with no clear D. Per germline, CDR1 MNHEY and CDR2 SVGAGI. With 0 bases removed from V and 7 bases from J, the gap between germline ends came to 15 bases. CDR3 length equals 15 residues. CDR3 loop: CASSYSVVPASEAFF. The CDR3 DNA follows: TGTGCCAGCAGTTACTCGGTTGTTCCGGCCAGTGAAGCTTTCTTT.

This rearrangement joins TRBV6-6 to TRBJ2-3; D is ambiguous. The CDR3 length is 14 residues. Trimming removed 8 bases at V and 1 base at J, with 13 bases between. Per germline, CDR1 MNHNY and CDR2 SVGAGI (reference sequence). The DNA of the CDR3 is TGTGCCAGCTTAGGTGGGATTGGCACAGATACGCAGTATTTT. Protein sequence: CASLGGIGTDTQYF.

For this clonotype: A much larger clonotype is one base distant, so this may be a read error. This chain joins TRBV20-1 and TRBJ2-1; 13 bases match TRBD2. CDR3 length: 17 amino acids. The germline gives CDR1 DFQATT, CDR2 SNEGSKA (reference sequence). V gave up 5 bases and J gave up 0 bases; unmatched junction bases: 7. In nucleotides, the CDR3 is TGCAGTGCTCAGAAGGGACTAGCGGGGAGCTCCTACAATGAGCAGTTCTTC. It yields the protein CSAQKGLAGSSYNEQFF.

This clonotype was seen repeatedly, ten times or more. The chain recombines TRBV7-2 with TRBJ1-2; 10 positions match TRBD1. Per the germline V gene, CDR1 is SGHTA and CDR2 is FQGNSA. CDR3 size: 17 residues. Unmatched junction bases numbered 6, after V lost 2 bases and J lost 0 bases. Here the CDR3 reads CASSLRGQGIANYGYTF. Written as DNA, the CDR3 is TGTGCCAGCAGCTTAAGGGGACAGGGGATTGCTAACTATGGCTACACCTTC.

This clonotype was counted only a few times. The chain carries TRBV5-1 and TRBJ2-1; TRBD2 is a possible D gene (5 bases). The CDR3 is 15 residues long. V gave up 4 bases and J gave up 6 bases, with 17 bases separating them. Germline lookup yields CDR1 SGHRS and CDR2 YFSETQ. This chain's CDR3 is CASSADPTAVNEQFF. The CDR3 region has the DNA TGCGCCAGCAGCGCCGACCCCACAGCGGTCAATGAGCAGTTCTTC.

This clonotype was observed a few times. The rearrangement links TRBV9 to TRBJ1-1; 7 nucleotides line up with TRBD1. Germline V gene sequence: CDR1 SGDLS, CDR2 YYNGEE. This CDR3 contains 16 residues. Unmatched junction bases numbered 9, after V lost 3 bases and J lost 1 base. CDR3 in amino acids: CASSGRWGTENTEAFF. CDR3 in DNA: TGTGCCAGCAGCGGTCGATGGGGGACAGAGAACACTGAAGCTTTCTTT.

The sample holds many counts of this clonotype. The chain links TRBV28 to TRBJ2-1; D is uncertain. The CDR3 has 11 residues. Germline lookup yields CDR1 MDHEN and CDR2 SYDVKM. V lost 6 bases to trimming and J lost 10 bases, with 10 bases between them. The CDR3 coding sequence is TGTGCCAGCAGCCCGCTCTTAGAGCAGTTCTTC. Protein: CASSPLLEQFF.

This clonotype was detected many times. The chain has TRBV28 and TRBJ1-1; no reliable D call. Germline V gene sequence: CDR1 MDHEN, CDR2 SYDVKM. The V end lost 3 bases, the J end lost 0 bases, and 23 bases lay between the germline ends. CDR3 length equals 19 residues. Here the CDR3 reads CASSLASTWLKPMNTEAFF. The CDR3 coding sequence is TGTGCCAGCAGTTTGGCAAGCACATGGCTGAAACCCATGAACACTGAAGCTTTCTTT.

This clonotype was counted ten times or more. This chain links TRBV5-8 with TRBJ1-1; D unclear. The CDR3 extends over 11 amino acids. Germline CDR1 is SGHTS and CDR2 is YDEGEE. V lost 1 base, J lost 8 bases, and 6 bases lay in between. The CDR3 reads CASSLFFEAFF. CDR3 nucleotides: TGTGCCAGCAGCTTGTTTTTCGAAGCTTTCTTT.

This clonotype was seen ten or more times. The chain is built from TRBV6-6 and TRBJ2-2, with TRBD1 matching 8 bases. The CDR3 has 16 residues. The germline CDR1 and CDR2 sequences are MNHNY and SVGAGI (reference sequence). V lost 4 bases, J lost 1 base, and 5 bases stayed unmatched. This CDR3 is CASSSPRGRNTGELFF. CDR3 nucleotide sequence: TGTGCCAGCAGTTCCCCCAGGGGGCGGAACACCGGGGAGCTGTTTTTT.

This clonotype was recorded many times. The chain uses TRBV20-1 and TRBJ1-1; D unresolved. This CDR3 spans 13 amino acids. Germline lookup yields CDR1 DFQATT and CDR2 SNEGSKA (reference sequence). Trimming removed 6 bases at V and 11 bases at J, with 22 bases between. The CDR3 DNA follows: TGCAGTGCGTCGCAAAACCTAATTCCGAGGGCTTTCTTT. It encodes CSASQNLIPRAFF.

This clonotype was recorded many times. CDR3 region: CASSPWGDSSNQPQHF. CDR3 nucleotides: TGTGCCAGCAGCCCCTGGGGAGATTCGAGCAATCAGCCCCAGCATTTT. The V gene is TRBV7-4, the J gene TRBJ1-5; no firm D call. V shed 5 bases and J shed 1 base, with 15 bases lying between them. CDR3 length: 16 amino acids. Germline CDR1 SGHVT, CDR2 SQSDAQ.

This clonotype was picked up many times. The chain uses TRBV7-2 and TRBJ1-2; D is unclear. The CDR3 sequence is 14 residues long. Per the germline V gene, CDR1 is SGHTA and CDR2 is FQGNSA. Trimming took 5 bases from V and 8 from J, leaving 18 bases between them. CDR3 sequence reads: CASSPVATSWGYTF. The CDR3 bases are TGTGCCAGCAGCCCTGTAGCGACCAGTTGGGGCTACACCTTC. Looking up the rest from reference TRBV7-2 and TRBJ1-2 gives the full variable domain: GAGVSQSPSNKVTEKGKDVELRCDPISGHTALYWYRQSLGQGLEFLIYFQGNSAPDKSGLPSDRFSAERTGGSVSTLTIQRTQQEDSAVYLCASSPVATSWGYTFGSGTRLTVV.

The rearrangement uses TRBV19 and TRBJ1-4; D call uncertain. V dropped 5 bases and J dropped 0 bases, with 13 bases sitting between them. The CDR3 covers 16 residues. Germline lookup yields CDR1 LNHDA and CDR2 SQIVND (reference sequence). The CDR3 DNA reads TGTGCCAGTAGTGTTGCGCCCGGGGCAACTAATGAAAAACTGTTTTTT. It translates to CASSVAPGATNEKLFF.

The chain has TRBV5-1 and TRBJ2-1; TRBD2 matches at 9 bases. The CDR3 spans 14 residues. V shed 4 bases and J 5 bases; nucleotides not matched to a gene: 4. Germline lookup yields CDR1 SGHRS and CDR2 YFSETQ. The CDR3 nucleotides are TGCGCCAGCAGCGTTCCTAGCGGGAACAATGAGCAGTTCTTC. Its protein is CASSVPSGNNEQFF.

This clonotype has a count of ten or more. The rearrangement links TRBV20-1 to TRBJ2-1, with D perhaps TRBD2 (5 bases). The CDR3 consists of 13 residues. V shed 8 bases and J shed 5 bases, with 16 bases lying between them. Germline CDR1 reads DFQATT; CDR2 reads SNEGSKA (reference sequence). The CDR3 nucleotides are TGCAGTTCCCGGAAAGACTATCACAATGAGCAGTTCTTC. Translating it yields CSSRKDYHNEQFF.

Ten or more counts support this clonotype. The V call is TRBV6-2 or TRBV6-3, the J call TRBJ2-3; D might be TRBD1 (5 bases). Between the trimmed V and J ends, which lost 4 bases and 2 bases, there was a span of 13 bases. This CDR3 contains 15 residues. CDR1 and CDR2 from the germline V gene are MNHEY and SVGEGT. DNA for the CDR3: TGTGCCAGCAGTTGGACATCCGGGTACACAGATACGCAGTATTTT. It translates to CASSWTSGYTDTQYF.

There are many counts of this clonotype. The V call is TRBV6-5, the J call TRBJ1-1; D might be TRBD1 (6 bases). The CDR3 length is 14 residues. V was shortened by 6 bases and J by 5 bases, with 16 bases between the two germline ends. Germline V lookup: CDR1 MNHEY, CDR2 SVGAGI. In DNA, the CDR3 is TGTGCCAGCAGGTCCTTACAGGGAGGGACTGAAGCTTTCTTT. Its translation: CASRSLQGGTEAFF.

Ten or more counts support this clonotype. The rearrangement links TRBV7-2 to TRBJ1-5; no firm D call. This CDR3 has 12 amino acids. The V end was cut by 5 bases, the J end by 10 bases, with 12 bases between. Per the germline V gene, CDR1 is SGHTA and CDR2 is FQGNSA. The CDR3 DNA sequence: TGTGCCAGCAGCCCGTACAATCGTCCCCAGCATTTT. Its translation: CASSPYNRPQHF.

The table lists this clonotype with many counts. The chain is built from TRBV5-5 and TRBJ2-7; no clear D. V lost 0 bases and J lost 3, with 22 bases in between. The CDR3 has 18 amino acids. Germline V CDR1 and CDR2: SGHKS, YYEKEE (reference sequence). DNA for the CDR3: TGTGCCAGCAGCTTGGACCTTTCCCCGCTCCGAGATTACTACGAGCAGTACTTC. Translation: CASSLDLSPLRDYYEQYF. Supplemented by reference TRBV5-5 and TRBJ2-7, the full variable domain reads DAGVTQSPTHLIKTRGQQVTLRCSPISGHKSVSWYQQVLGQGPQFIFQYYEKEERGRGNFPDRFSARQFPNYSSELNVNALLLGDSALYLCASSLDLSPLRDYYEQYFGPGTRLTVT.

In its sample, this clonotype was seen many times. The chain has TRBV7-2 and TRBJ2-7; 15 nucleotides match TRBD2. The CDR3 covers 18 residues. Unmatched junction bases numbered 4, after V lost 1 base and J lost 0 bases. Germline V lookup: CDR1 SGHTA, CDR2 FQGNSA. In DNA, the CDR3 is TGTGCCAGCAGCTTAGTAGGGGGACTAGCGGGGGGCTCCTACGAGCAGTACTTC. Encoded protein: CASSLVGGLAGGSYEQYF.

This clonotype appeared a few times. The gene calls are TRBV29-1 and TRBJ1-1; D is unresolved. The germline gives CDR1 SQVTM, CDR2 ANQGSEA. The CDR3 length is 14 residues. V lost 0 bases and J 2 bases, leaving 10 bases between the germline ends. CDR3 protein: CSVEEGGFNTEAFF. CDR3 bases: TGCAGCGTTGAAGAAGGTGGGTTCAACACTGAAGCTTTCTTT.

This clonotype appeared many times. The chain combines TRBV28 with TRBJ2-1; D may be TRBD2 (6 bases). This CDR3 has 16 residues. V was cut by 3 bases and J by 2 bases, with 14 bases left in between. Germline-derived CDR1 and CDR2 are MDHEN and SYDVKM. CDR3 protein: CASSFLGGSAYNEQFF. The CDR3 bases are TGTGCCAGCAGTTTCCTCGGGGGTAGCGCCTACAATGAGCAGTTCTTC.

This clonotype was found many times. V gene TRBV7-9 combines with J gene TRBJ1-1; D is perhaps TRBD1 (6 bases). Germline CDR1 and CDR2: SEHNR and FQNEAQ (reference sequence). The CDR3 runs to 18 residues. V lost 5 bases and J 0 bases, leaving 22 bases between the germline ends. In nucleotides, the CDR3 is TGTGCCAGCAGCCACCCTAAGGGGGGCAACGTAATGAACACTGAAGCTTTCTTT. It codes for CASSHPKGGNVMNTEAFF.

The rearrangement uses TRBV6-2 or TRBV6-3 and TRBJ1-6; D ambiguous. This CDR3 is built from 20 residues. The ends were cut back, 0 bases at V and 6 bases at J, with 24 bases in the middle. Germline V gene sequence: CDR1 MNHEY, CDR2 SVGEGT. CDR3 residues: CASSYSPGRGRTRINSPLHF. CDR3 coding DNA: TGTGCCAGCAGTTACTCTCCCGGTCGGGGTCGGACGAGGATTAATTCACCCCTCCACTTT.

Many counts were recorded for this clonotype. The CDR3 bases are TGTGCCACCAGCAGACACCTCCGGGACTCGCGCAAAGAGACCCAGTACTTC. Translated, it gives CATSRHLRDSRKETQYF. The rearrangement links TRBV15 to TRBJ2-5, with D possibly matching TRBD2 (6 bases). The CDR3 runs 17 residues. Trimming cost V 2 bases and J 3 bases, with 19 bases left between them. Germline values: CDR1 LNHNV, CDR2 YYDKDF (reference sequence). Looking up the rest from reference TRBV15 and TRBJ2-5 gives the full variable domain: DAMVIQNPRYQVTQFGKPVTLSCSQTLNHNVMYWYQQKSSQAPKLLFHYYDKDFNNEADTPDNFQSRRPNTSFCFLDIRSPGLGDTAMYLCATSRHLRDSRKETQYFGPGTRLLVL.

This clonotype occurred many times. This sequence joins TRBV20-1 and TRBJ1-1; possible D gene TRBD1, 5 bases. The V gene lost 6 bases and the J gene lost 1 base, with 9 bases spanning the gap. CDR1 and CDR2 (germline): DFQATT, SNEGSKA (reference sequence). This CDR3 region has 12 residues. CDR3 region: CSARDGNTEAFF. CDR3 in DNA: TGCAGTGCCAGGGACGGGAACACTGAAGCTTTCTTT.

This chain joins TRBV10-3 and TRBJ2-7, with D maybe TRBD1 (5 bases). V was pared by 2 bases and J by 3 bases, with 17 bases between. The CDR3 runs 16 residues. Germline loops: CDR1 ENHRY, CDR2 SYGVKD. Here the CDR3 reads CAISEPPLRQHYEQYF. The CDR3 DNA is TGTGCCATCAGTGAGCCCCCGCTCAGACAGCACTACGAGCAGTACTTC.